The text below deals with one T cell receptor beta chain. The antigen is undetermined. Germline V gene data show CDR1 as SQVTM and CDR2 as ANQGSEA. V lost 4 bases and J lost 2; bases outside the gene matches: 7. The CDR3 runs 14 residues. These data belong to a study of blood T cells in healthy people across ages. For the study at large: Template-switching capture recovered about one barcoded beta molecule per two T cells.

Then a second PCR, running roughly 7 to 11 cycles, was carried out with a sample-barcoded 5' primer and a J-beta primer mix. A template-switch adaptor with 12 random nucleotides tagged each cDNA molecule. TCRdb processed the 5' RACE reads anew with MiXCR; each CDR3 protein has one entry. The sample consists of over 950,000 distinct CDR3 sequences, more than 30% of them appearing once. Findings and caveats of the study: Whereas aged donors had fewer naive CD4+ cells, long-lived donors had more of them and higher diversity.

The receptor was isolated from a man in his late teens or twenties in good health. The sequencing input was blood. V is TRBV29-1 and J is TRBJ1-1, with 7 nucleotides matching TRBD1. The CDR3 coding sequence is TGCAGCGTTGGAAGGGGACAGCTAAACACTGAAGCTTTCTTT. This translates into CSVGRGQLNTEAFF.